Given below is one T cell receptor beta chain in context. What it recognizes is unknown. TCRdb ran MiXCR on the 5' RACE reads and lists one entry per CDR3 protein. Of 700,000 to 1,000,000 distinct CDR3 sequences listed, roughly 12% are singletons. The data stem from a study of CD8 T cells in ankylosing spondylitis. Study-level points and caveats: Blood from ankylosing spondylitis patients appeared to carry a characteristic roughly 8-variant TCR beta motif. The authors reported significant enrichment of disease-linked clones in matched ankylosing spondylitis synovial fluid.

Germline V lookup: CDR1 MNHNS, CDR2 SASEGT. V shed 8 bases, J shed 0 bases, and the junction held 7 bases outside the gene matches. The CDR3 covers 14 residues. Sequencing used blood, either unsorted or a sorted T cell fraction (not recorded which). The receptor was isolated from a male donor with ankylosing spondylitis. The V call is TRBV6-1, the J call TRBJ2-7; TRBD1 agrees at 7 bases. CDR3 sequence (DNA): TGTGCCAGCCGGACAGGCCCCTTCTCCTACGAGCAGTACTTC. Its translation: CASRTGPFSYEQYF.